This T cell receptor (beta chain) originates from a study of beta chain features in type 1 diabetes. As for the study in general: Examination spanned around 110 million sorted cells from all samples.

The germline CDR1 and CDR2 sequences are SGHTA and FQGNSA. The V gene end was trimmed by 2 bases and the J gene end by 12 bases; junction bases not matched to a gene: 4. The CDR3 spans 14 residues. This clone came up a few times. Its antigen is as yet unknown. A heparinised blood draw that averaged around 100 mL was obtained once from each donor. The whole isolated RNA underwent reverse transcription, so sequencing captured expressed TCRB transcripts. Produced via immunoSEQ multiplex PCR; TCRdb's table is partial and in-frame only. The table records over 25,000 clones, around three fifths of them present only once. Findings of the study overall: Cells expressing TCR highly could be over-represented by cDNA sequencing. For Type 1 diabetes patients, all four CD4+ subsets carried TCRB CDR3s that were moderately but significantly shorter.

The chain recombines TRBV7-2 with TRBJ2-1, with 13 bases identical to TRBD2. The sample was Tregs from blood. The sequence derives from a woman between 18 and 30 years old with type 1 diabetes. The CDR3 protein is CASSLSTSGGAQFF. CDR3 bases: TGTGCCAGCAGCTTATCCACTAGCGGGGGGGCGCAGTTCTTC. The whole variable domain, filled in from reference TRBV7-2 and TRBJ2-1, reads GAGVSQSPSNKVTEKGKDVELRCDPISGHTALYWYRQSLGQGLEFLIYFQGNSAPDKSGLPSDRFSAERTGGSVSTLTIQRTQQEDSAVYLCASSLSTSGGAQFFGPGTRLTVL.